This entry features one T cell receptor (beta chain) sequence. TCRdb reprocessed the 5' RACE reads via MiXCR and lists one record per CDR3 protein. The sample consists of roughly 400,000 distinct CDR3 sequences, about 17% of them appearing once. The data stem from a study of T cells after yellow fever vaccination. This sequence originates from a man between 18 and 35 years old who received the YFV17D yellow fever vaccine. The specimen comprised PBMCs, sampled before the yellow fever booster vaccination.

This CDR3 is CATSDPTRDRAGELFF. The DNA for the CDR3 is TGTGCCACCAGTGATCCCACCCGCGACAGGGCCGGGGAGCTGTTTTTT. The chain combines TRBV24-1 with TRBJ2-2; 7 bases line up with TRBD1. CDR1 KGHDR and CDR2 SFDVKD come from the germline V gene. This CDR3 comprises 16 residues. The V gene end was trimmed by 3 bases and the J gene end by 6 bases; junction bases not matched to a gene: 9.